Each of the 9 T cell receptor beta chains below was sequenced from the same sample in a study of identical twins. Via MiXCR, TCRdb re-called the 5' RACE reads, giving one row per CDR3 protein. This sample has about 810,000 distinct CDR3 sequences; around 12% occur once, and the top ten carry 1.5% to 2%. The same specimen was also included in a second study, on yellow fever vaccine responses in identical twins.

Sequencing used PBMCs. The source is a woman aged 18 to 35 in good health.

The J gene is TRBJ2-2, the V gene TRBV28, with TRBD1 identical over 11 bases. This CDR3 comprises 19 residues. Germline CDR1 is MDHEN and CDR2 is SYDVKM. The V gene end was trimmed by 5 bases and the J gene end by 6 bases; junction bases not matched to a gene: 17. DNA for the CDR3: TGTGCCAGCAGTCCCGCCGGGACAGGGGGTTTGGTTCTTTCCGGGGAGCTGTTTTTT. It yields the protein CASSPAGTGGLVLSGELFF. Complete variable domain (other parts from reference TRBV28 and TRBJ2-2): DVKVTQSSRYLVKRTGEKVFLECVQDMDHENMFWYRQDPGLGLRLIYFSYDVKMKEKGDIPEGYSVSREKKERFSLILESASTNQTSMYLCASSPAGTGGLVLSGELFFGEGSRLTVL.

The rearrangement links TRBV2 to TRBJ1-1; TRBD1 is a possible D gene (5 bases). The CDR3 sequence is 14 residues long. The germline V gene has CDR1 SNHLY and CDR2 FYNNEI. V was shortened by 2 bases and J by 2 bases, with 9 bases between the two germline ends. The CDR3 reads CASSEPGYNTEAFF. The DNA for the CDR3 is TGTGCCAGCAGTGAACCAGGGTATAACACTGAAGCTTTCTTT.

The chain has TRBV28 and TRBJ2-3, with 8 bases that match TRBD2. The CDR3 has 13 residues. V was clipped by 6 bases and J by 6 bases; unmatched bases: 5. CDR1 is MDHEN and CDR2 is SYDVKM in the germline V gene. This CDR3 is CASRLAAWDTQYF. Here the CDR3 DNA reads TGTGCCAGCAGACTAGCGGCATGGGATACGCAGTATTTT. The variable domain in full, with the rest retrieved from reference TRBV28 and TRBJ2-3, is DVKVTQSSRYLVKRTGEKVFLECVQDMDHENMFWYRQDPGLGLRLIYFSYDVKMKEKGDIPEGYSVSREKKERFSLILESASTNQTSMYLCASRLAAWDTQYFGPGTRLTVL.

This clonotype was seen repeatedly, ten times or more. V is TRBV4-2 and J is TRBJ2-3, with 7 bases lining up with TRBD2. Germline-derived CDR1 and CDR2 are LGHNA and YNFKEQ. The CDR3 is made up of 17 amino acids. The junction had 14 bases not matched to a gene; V was cut back by 3 bases and J by 5 bases. In DNA form, the CDR3 reads TGTGCCAGCAGCCAGATTCTTGGGGGGGATCAGATAGATACGCAGTATTTT. Protein sequence: CASSQILGGDQIDTQYF.

This clonotype came up a few times. The J gene is TRBJ2-7, the V gene TRBV3-1, with 12 bases identical to TRBD2. V dropped 0 bases and J dropped 6; count of bases not matched to a gene: 12. The CDR3 consists of 18 residues. The V gene's germline CDR1 is LGHDT and CDR2 YNNKEL (reference sequence). CDR3 region: CASSQESRGLAGRREQYF. The CDR3 coding sequence is TGTGCCAGCAGCCAAGAAAGCCGAGGACTAGCGGGACGTCGCGAGCAGTACTTC.

This clonotype was seen more than once but under ten times. The CDR3 loop is CASSTGRTNTGELFF. CDR3 DNA: TGTGCCAGCTCTACCGGCAGAACGAACACCGGGGAGCTGTTTTTT. V usage is TRBV18 and J usage is TRBJ2-2; D ambiguous. In germline, CDR1 is KGHSH, CDR2 LQKENI. The length of the CDR3 is 15 residues. Trimming took off 6 bases at V and 0 bases at J, with 11 bases between the two ends. Combining the CDR3 with reference TRBV18 and TRBJ2-2 gives the whole variable domain NAGVMQNPRHLVRRRGQEARLRCSPMKGHSHVYWYRQLPEEGLKFMVYLQKENIIDESGMPKERFSAEFPKEGPSILRIQQVVRGDSAAYFCASSTGRTNTGELFFGEGSRLTVL.

The chain couples TRBV5-1 to TRBJ2-5; 14 bases align to TRBD2. Germline V lookup: CDR1 SGHRS, CDR2 YFSETQ. The CDR3 has 17 residues. J was trimmed by 5 bases and V by 3 bases; bases with no gene match: 9. CDR3 sequence: CASSSGTSGGPWETQYF. The CDR3 coding sequence is TGCGCCAGCAGCTCCGGGACTAGCGGGGGCCCCTGGGAGACCCAGTACTTC.

This clonotype was recorded many times. The J gene is TRBJ1-3, the V gene TRBV5-1, with 7 bases that match TRBD1. Germline CDR1 SGHRS, CDR2 YFSETQ. The CDR3 sequence is 15 residues long. With 4 bases clipped from V and 0 bases from J, the junction kept 4 bases outside the gene matches. CDR3 protein: CASSRQGDSGNTIYF. CDR3 in DNA: TGCGCCAGCAGCCGCCAGGGGGACTCTGGAAACACCATATATTTT.

The chain couples TRBV6-1 to TRBJ1-3, with 10 bases lining up with TRBD1. J gave up 7 bases and V 8 bases, and 5 bases lay outside the gene matches. Germline V gene data show CDR1 as MNHNS and CDR2 as SASEGT. CDR3 length: 13 amino acids. CDR3 nucleotide sequence: TGTGCCAGCCGGACAGGGGGAAGGAACACCATATATTTT. Encoded protein: CASRTGGRNTIYF.